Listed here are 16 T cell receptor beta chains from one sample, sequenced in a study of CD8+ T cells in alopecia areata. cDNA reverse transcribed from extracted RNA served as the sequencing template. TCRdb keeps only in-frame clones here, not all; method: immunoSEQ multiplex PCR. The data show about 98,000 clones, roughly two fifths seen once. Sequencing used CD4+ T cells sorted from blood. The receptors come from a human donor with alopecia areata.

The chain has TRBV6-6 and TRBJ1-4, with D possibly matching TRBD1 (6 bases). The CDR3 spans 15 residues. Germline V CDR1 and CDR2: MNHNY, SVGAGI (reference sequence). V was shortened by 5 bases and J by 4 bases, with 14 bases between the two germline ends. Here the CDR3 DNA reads TGTGCCAGCAGTGCCCGCCAGGGGCTTAATGAAAAACTGTTTTTT. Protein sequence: CASSARQGLNEKLFF.

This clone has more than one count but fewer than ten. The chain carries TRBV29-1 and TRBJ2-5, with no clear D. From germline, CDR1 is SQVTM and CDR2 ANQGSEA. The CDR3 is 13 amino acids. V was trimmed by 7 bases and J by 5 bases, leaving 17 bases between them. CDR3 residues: CSARRSERETQYF. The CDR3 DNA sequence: TGCAGCGCCCGACGGTCCGAGAGGGAGACCCAGTACTTC.

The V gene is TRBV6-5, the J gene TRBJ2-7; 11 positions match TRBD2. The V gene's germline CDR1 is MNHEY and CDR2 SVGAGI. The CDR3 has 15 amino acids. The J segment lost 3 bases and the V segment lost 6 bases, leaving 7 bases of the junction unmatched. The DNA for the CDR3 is TGTGCCAGCAGAAGGACTAGCGGGCCGATCTACGAGCAGTACTTC. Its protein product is CASRRTSGPIYEQYF.

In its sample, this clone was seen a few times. CDR3 sequence: CAWRVVGGETQYF. In DNA, the CDR3 is TGTGCCTGGCGAGTTGTAGGGGGAGAGACCCAGTACTTC. The gene calls are TRBV30 and TRBJ2-5; D possibly corresponds to TRBD1 (6 bases). V dropped 5 bases and J dropped 4 bases, with 14 bases sitting between them. This CDR3 is 13 amino acids long. The germline CDR1 and CDR2 sequences are GTSNPN and SVGIG (reference sequence).

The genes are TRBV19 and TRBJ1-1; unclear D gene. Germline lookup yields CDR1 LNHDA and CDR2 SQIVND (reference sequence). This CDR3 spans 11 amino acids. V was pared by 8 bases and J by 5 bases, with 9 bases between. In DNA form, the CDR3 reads TGTGCCAGTGAGGGTTTTACTGAAGCTTTCTTT. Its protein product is CASEGFTEAFF. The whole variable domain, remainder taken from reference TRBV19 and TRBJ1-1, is DGGITQSPKYLFRKEGQNVTLSCEQNLNHDAMYWYRQDPGQGLRLIYYSQIVNDFQKGDIAEGYSVSREKKESFPLTVTSAQKNPTAFYLCASEGFTEAFFGQGTRLTVV.

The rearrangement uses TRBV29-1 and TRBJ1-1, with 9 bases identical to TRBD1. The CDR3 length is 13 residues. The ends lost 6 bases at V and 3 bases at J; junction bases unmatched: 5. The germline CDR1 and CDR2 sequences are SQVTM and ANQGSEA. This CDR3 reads CSVQGAQDTEAFF. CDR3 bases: TGCAGCGTACAGGGGGCGCAGGACACTGAAGCTTTCTTT.

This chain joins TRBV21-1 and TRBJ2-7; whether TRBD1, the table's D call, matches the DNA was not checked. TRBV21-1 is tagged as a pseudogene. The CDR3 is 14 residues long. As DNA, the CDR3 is TGTGCCAGCAGCGCCTGGACAGGCCCCTACGAGCAGTACTTC. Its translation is CASSAWTGPYEQYF.

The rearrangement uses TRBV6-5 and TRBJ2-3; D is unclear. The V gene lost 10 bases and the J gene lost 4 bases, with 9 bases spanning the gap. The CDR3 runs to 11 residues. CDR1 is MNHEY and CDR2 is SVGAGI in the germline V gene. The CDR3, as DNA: TGTGCCACCCTAGGAGCAGATACGCAGTATTTT. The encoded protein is CATLGADTQYF.

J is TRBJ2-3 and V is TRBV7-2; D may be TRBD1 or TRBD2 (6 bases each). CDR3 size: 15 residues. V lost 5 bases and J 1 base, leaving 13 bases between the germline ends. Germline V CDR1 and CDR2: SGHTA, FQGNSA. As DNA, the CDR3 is TGTGCCAGCAGCCCAAGGGGGGTTGGCACAGATACGCAGTATTTT. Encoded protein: CASSPRGVGTDTQYF.

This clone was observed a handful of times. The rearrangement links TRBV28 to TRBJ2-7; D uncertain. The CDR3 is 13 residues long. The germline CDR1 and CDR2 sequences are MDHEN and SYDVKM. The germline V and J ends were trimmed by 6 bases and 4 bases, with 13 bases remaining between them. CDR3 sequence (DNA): TGTGCCAGCAGACCCGGACGCTCGTACGAGCAGTACTTC. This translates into CASRPGRSYEQYF.

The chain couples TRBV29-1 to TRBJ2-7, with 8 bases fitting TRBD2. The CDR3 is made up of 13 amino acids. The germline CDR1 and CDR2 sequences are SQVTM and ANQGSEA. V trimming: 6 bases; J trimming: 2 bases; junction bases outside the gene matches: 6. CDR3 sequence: CSVLAEITYEQYF. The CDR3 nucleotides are TGCAGCGTACTAGCGGAGATAACCTACGAGCAGTACTTC.

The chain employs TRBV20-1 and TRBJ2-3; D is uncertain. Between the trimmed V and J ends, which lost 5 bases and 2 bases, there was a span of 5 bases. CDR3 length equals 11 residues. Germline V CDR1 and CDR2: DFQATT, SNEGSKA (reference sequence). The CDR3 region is CSAGLTDTQYF. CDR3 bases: TGCAGTGCTGGCCTCACAGATACGCAGTATTTT.

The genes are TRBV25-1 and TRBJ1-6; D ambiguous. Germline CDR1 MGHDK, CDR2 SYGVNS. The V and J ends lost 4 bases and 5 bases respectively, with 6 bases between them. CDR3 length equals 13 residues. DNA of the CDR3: TGTGCCAGCAGTGTTCAGAATAATTCACCCCTCCACTTT. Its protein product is CASSVQNNSPLHF.

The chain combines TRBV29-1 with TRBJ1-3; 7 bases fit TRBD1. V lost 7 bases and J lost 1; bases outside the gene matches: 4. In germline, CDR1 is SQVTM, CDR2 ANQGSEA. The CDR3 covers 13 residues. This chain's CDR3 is CSAMTGSGNTIYF. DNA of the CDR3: TGCAGCGCCATGACAGGGTCTGGAAACACCATATATTTT.

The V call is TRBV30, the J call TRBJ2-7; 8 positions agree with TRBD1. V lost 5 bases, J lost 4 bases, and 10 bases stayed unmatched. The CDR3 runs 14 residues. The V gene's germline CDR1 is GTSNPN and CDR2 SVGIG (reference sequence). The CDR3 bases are TGTGCCTGGTCCCGACAGGGGTTAATGTACGAGCAGTACTTC. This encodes CAWSRQGLMYEQYF.

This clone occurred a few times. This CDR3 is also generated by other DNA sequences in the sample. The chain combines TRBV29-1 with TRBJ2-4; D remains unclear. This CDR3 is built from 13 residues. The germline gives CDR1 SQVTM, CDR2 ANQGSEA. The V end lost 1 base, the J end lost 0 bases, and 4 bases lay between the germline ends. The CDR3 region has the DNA TGCAGCGTTGAAGGGTTAGCCAAAAACATTCAGTACTTC. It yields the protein CSVEGLAKNIQYF.